One and the same sample provided the 27 T cell receptor beta chains below, sequenced in a study of identical twins. One entry per CDR3 protein, called by TCRdb with MiXCR from the 5' RACE reads. The repertoire includes around 650,000 distinct CDR3 sequences, under 8.5% of them detected once, and 1.5% to 2% sits in the top ten. A further study also used this sample, focusing on yellow fever vaccine responses in identical twins.

Sequencing was performed on PBMCs. The receptors here all came from a woman between 18 and 29 years old in good health.

This clonotype was seen once. The junction departs from the called germline gene at one end, perhaps through a read error. CDR3 protein: CACSLDRIGTTEAFF. CDR3 DNA: TGTGCCTGCAGCTTAGATAGGATCGGAACCACTGAAGCTTTCTTT. The chain has TRBV7-2 and TRBJ1-1; no clear D gene. The CDR3 runs to 15 residues. In germline, CDR1 is SGHTA, CDR2 FQGNSA.

This clonotype appeared a few times. The chain employs TRBV20-1 and TRBJ2-5, with 11 nucleotides matching TRBD2. The CDR3 has 15 residues. CDR1 DFQATT and CDR2 SNEGSKA come from the germline V gene (reference sequence). The V and J ends lost 3 bases and 4 bases, in that order; junction bases with no gene match: 7. The CDR3: CSARNLAGGRETQYF. CDR3 in DNA: TGCAGTGCTAGGAATCTAGCGGGGGGCCGAGAGACCCAGTACTTC.

The table lists this clonotype with a few counts. The chain couples TRBV5-1 to TRBJ2-7, with D perhaps TRBD2 (6 bases). Germline CDR1 and CDR2: SGHRS and YFSETQ. This CDR3 comprises 14 residues. Trimming shortened V by 3 bases and J by 3 bases, and 13 bases separated the two germline ends. CDR3 loop: CASSSALAYYEQYF. As DNA, the CDR3 is TGCGCCAGCAGCTCCGCCCTAGCGTACTACGAGCAGTACTTC.

The chain couples TRBV12-3 or TRBV12-4 to TRBJ1-5; no definite D call. This CDR3 region has 14 residues. The V and J ends lost 1 base and 3 bases respectively, with 7 bases between them. CDR3 sequence reads: CASSLGITNQPQHF. CDR3 coding DNA: TGTGCCAGCAGTTTAGGGATTACCAATCAGCCCCAGCATTTT.

There are a few counts of this clonotype. The chain employs TRBV3-1 and TRBJ1-1; D gene uncertain. CDR1 is LGHDT, CDR2 YNNKEL, per germline (reference sequence). V gave up 1 base and J gave up 1 base, with 10 bases separating them. The CDR3 consists of 15 residues. CDR3 nucleotide sequence: TGTGCCAGCAGCCAAGGGGCAGAGACGAACACTGAAGCTTTCTTT. Its translation is CASSQGAETNTEAFF.

Only a few counts were recorded for this clonotype. The rearrangement links TRBV4-1 to TRBJ1-5; possibly TRBD1 for D (5 bases). CDR1 is MGHRA and CDR2 is YSYEKL in the germline V gene. The CDR3 consists of 19 residues. The V end lost 1 base, the J end lost 0 bases, and 19 bases lay between the germline ends. CDR3 region: CASSQGPQAGGYSNQPQHF. The CDR3 DNA reads as TGCGCCAGCAGCCAAGGGCCACAGGCCGGTGGATATAGCAATCAGCCCCAGCATTTT.

V gene TRBV28 combines with J gene TRBJ1-5, with a tentative D call TRBD1 (5 bases). The CDR3 is 15 amino acids. The germline gives CDR1 MDHEN, CDR2 SYDVKM. The V and J ends lost 11 bases and 0 bases respectively, with 17 bases between them. The CDR3 bases are TGTGCCGGCACCCCCCGGGGGTATAGCAATCAGCCCCAGCATTTT. Protein: CAGTPRGYSNQPQHF.

This clonotype appeared a few times. Written as DNA, the CDR3 is TGTGCCAGCAGCTTAGGATGGGGAATGACTGACGAGCAGTACTTC. This translates into CASSLGWGMTDEQYF. This rearrangement joins TRBV7-8 to TRBJ2-7; D unclear. The V end lost 1 base, the J end lost 5 bases, and 15 bases lay between the germline ends. Germline V lookup: CDR1 SGHVS, CDR2 FQNEAQ. The CDR3 is made up of 15 amino acids. The entire variable domain, with the rest obtained from reference TRBV7-8 and TRBJ2-7, is as follows: GAGVSQSPRYKVAKRGQDVALRCDPISGHVSLFWYQQALGQGPEFLTYFQNEAQLDKSGLPSDRFFAERPEGSVSTLKIQRTQQEDSAVYLCASSLGWGMTDEQYFGPGTRLTVT.

This clonotype has more than one count but fewer than ten. The chain joins TRBV25-1 to TRBJ2-7; TRBD1 agrees at 9 bases. The junction had 3 bases not matched to a gene; V was cut back by 6 bases and J by 6 bases. Germline V gene lookup returns CDR1 MGHDK and CDR2 SYGVNS. The CDR3 loop spans 12 amino acids. The CDR3 reads CASRDRGREQYF. The CDR3 nucleotides read TGTGCCAGCAGGGACAGGGGACGCGAGCAGTACTTC.

The CDR3 spells CASSLQSGVAGGPSYEQYF. DNA of the CDR3: TGTGCCAGCAGTCTACAATCCGGGGTAGCGGGAGGCCCTTCCTACGAGCAGTACTTC. The genes are TRBV12-3 or TRBV12-4 and TRBJ2-7, with 10 bases aligning to TRBD2. V shed 5 bases, J shed 1 base, and the junction held 17 bases outside the gene matches. This CDR3 spans 19 amino acids.

At least ten counts were recorded for this clonotype. This rearrangement joins TRBV28 to TRBJ2-7, with 9 positions matching TRBD1. The V gene's germline CDR1 is MDHEN and CDR2 SYDVKM. V trimming: 6 bases; J trimming: 6 bases; junction bases outside the gene matches: 6. The CDR3 is made up of 13 amino acids. The CDR3 DNA is TGTGCCAGCAGGAAGCCGACAGGGGGCGAGCAGTACGTC. Translating it yields CASRKPTGGEQYV.

This clonotype has just a few counts. V and J are TRBV24-1 and TRBJ2-2; 10 bases map to TRBD1. CDR3 length equals 17 residues. V lost 5 bases and J lost 1; bases outside the gene matches: 6. From germline, CDR1 is KGHDR and CDR2 SFDVKD. The CDR3 nucleotides read TGTGCCACCAGTGCTGGGGACAGGGGTTTGAACACCGGGGAGCTGTTTTTT. Encoded protein: CATSAGDRGLNTGELFF.

This clonotype was seen ten or more times. The chain couples TRBV5-1 to TRBJ2-1, with TRBD1 matching 7 bases. Germline loops: CDR1 SGHRS, CDR2 YFSETQ. This CDR3 region has 15 residues. V trimming: 4 bases; J trimming: 4 bases; junction bases outside the gene matches: 8. CDR3 DNA: TGCGCCAGCAGCGAGACAGGGAACCCATACAATGAGCAGTTCTTC. It specifies CASSETGNPYNEQFF.

This clonotype showed up just a few times. The V gene is TRBV27, the J gene TRBJ1-1; the match to TRBD1 covers 9 bases. The CDR3 is 15 amino acids. V gave up 3 bases and J gave up 8 bases; unmatched junction bases: 10. The germline gives CDR1 MNHEY, CDR2 SMNVEV (reference sequence). CDR3 DNA: TGTGCCAGCAGTTTCAACCGGGACAGGGCTTCAGAAGCTTTCTTT. Translation: CASSFNRDRASEAFF.

In its sample, this clonotype was seen many times. V is TRBV4-1 and J is TRBJ2-5; a weak D match, TRBD2 (6 bases). With 4 bases removed from V and 3 bases from J, the gap between germline ends came to 12 bases. The CDR3 spans 14 residues. Germline loops: CDR1 MGHRA, CDR2 YSYEKL. CDR3 in DNA: TGCGCCAGCAGCCGGGTCTTAGCGGAAGAGACCCAGTACTTC. Its translation: CASSRVLAEETQYF.

V and J are TRBV7-8 and TRBJ2-3; 7 bases align to TRBD1. The CDR3 totals 16 residues. V gave up 4 bases and J gave up 1 base; unmatched junction bases: 8. Germline values: CDR1 SGHVS, CDR2 FQNEAQ. The CDR3 reads CASSSAVGGGTDTQYF. As DNA, the CDR3 is TGTGCCAGCAGCTCCGCCGTAGGGGGCGGCACAGATACGCAGTATTTT.

This clonotype was seen repeatedly, ten times or more. V gene TRBV10-2 combines with J gene TRBJ1-1, with a possible D match to TRBD1 (5 bases). V was cut by 2 bases and J by 4 bases, with 11 bases left in between. The CDR3 is made up of 14 amino acids. Germline V gene data show CDR1 as WSHSY and CDR2 as SAAADI. In DNA form, the CDR3 reads TGCGCCAGCAGTGAGACCGGGGGTAGCACTGAAGCTTTCTTT. Its translation is CASSETGGSTEAFF.

Note on this clonotype: The CDR3 does not close with the conserved phenylalanine or tryptophan, likely indicating a read error. This chain links TRBV27 with TRBJ1-1, with D maybe TRBD1 (5 bases). V was pared by 5 bases and J by 4 bases, with 14 bases between. The CDR3 consists of 14 residues. CDR1 MNHEY and CDR2 SMNVEV come from the germline V gene (reference sequence). The CDR3 loop reads CASSPNRGGTEAFS. The CDR3 nucleotides read TGTGCCAGCAGTCCCAATCGGGGGGGCACTGAAGCTTTCTCT.

The table lists this clonotype with many counts. V gene TRBV7-9 combines with J gene TRBJ2-4; the D is unclear. CDR3 length: 15 amino acids. Between the trimmed V and J ends, which lost 1 base and 0 bases, there was a span of 7 bases. Germline loops: CDR1 SEHNR, CDR2 FQNEAQ (reference sequence). For the CDR3, the DNA is TGTGCCAGCAGCTTAGTTGCGTTAGCCAAAAACATTCAGTACTTC. Protein product: CASSLVALAKNIQYF.

Ten or more counts support this clonotype. The chain is built from TRBV15 and TRBJ2-3; tentative D call: TRBD1 (6 bases). This CDR3 is built from 15 residues. V lost 4 bases and J lost 0, with 11 bases in between. Germline V lookup: CDR1 LNHNV, CDR2 YYDKDF (reference sequence). CDR3 in amino acids: CATSKDRFSTDTQYF. The CDR3 DNA is TGTGCCACCAGCAAAGACAGGTTTAGCACAGATACGCAGTATTTT.

The chain joins TRBV12-3 or TRBV12-4 to TRBJ2-3; TRBD2 aligns across 13 bases. The V segment lost 5 bases and the J segment 1 base; nucleotides outside the gene matches: 3. The CDR3 has 16 amino acids. The CDR3 protein is CASSPGLAGRTDTQYF. The CDR3 nucleotides are TGTGCCAGCAGTCCGGGACTAGCGGGGCGCACAGATACGCAGTATTTT.

This clonotype was seen a few times. This rearrangement joins TRBV7-9 to TRBJ2-1, with 7 bases that match TRBD1. V lost 5 bases and J lost 3; bases outside the gene matches: 7. The CDR3 is 15 amino acids. Looked up from germline, CDR1 is SEHNR and CDR2 is FQNEAQ (reference sequence). CDR3 in amino acids: CASSPGQLNYNEQFF. For the CDR3, the DNA is TGTGCCAGCAGCCCGGGACAGCTGAACTACAATGAGCAGTTCTTC.

This clonotype was counted at least ten times. This chain joins TRBV12-3 or TRBV12-4 and TRBJ2-7, with TRBD2 as a possible D gene (6 bases). This CDR3 region has 13 residues. V lost 0 bases and J 6 bases, leaving 9 bases between the germline ends. The CDR3 loop is CASSLAGGTEQYF. In nucleotides, the CDR3 is TGTGCCAGCAGTTTAGCGGGAGGTACCGAGCAGTACTTC.

This clonotype was recorded at least ten times. The chain employs TRBV15 and TRBJ1-5, with D possibly TRBD1 on 5 matching bases. V was clipped by 0 bases and J by 0 bases, with 12 bases between them. This CDR3 has 17 amino acids. Germline lookup yields CDR1 LNHNV and CDR2 YYDKDF (reference sequence). The CDR3 DNA reads TGTGCCACCAGCAGAGATTCAGGGAGCTATAGCAATCAGCCCCAGCATTTT. This translates into CATSRDSGSYSNQPQHF.

This clonotype has a handful of counts. This chain connects TRBV5-5 to TRBJ2-7; D remains ambiguous. The V end was cut by 0 bases, the J end by 5 bases, with 9 bases between. The CDR3 totals 13 residues. Germline CDR1 is SGHKS and CDR2 is YYEKEE (reference sequence). CDR3 nucleotides: TGTGCCAGCAGCTTGGTTGTCAGCCACGAGCAGTACGTC. It specifies CASSLVVSHEQYV.

This clonotype was detected only a few times. The chain recombines TRBV25-1 with TRBJ1-6, with D possibly matching TRBD1 (5 bases). Germline V gene data show CDR1 as MGHDK and CDR2 as SYGVNS. The V end was cut by 8 bases, the J end by 9 bases, with 20 bases between. The CDR3 is 15 residues long. The CDR3 loop reads CASRLTEAFLSPLHF. Written as DNA, the CDR3 is TGTGCCAGCCGACTGACAGAAGCCTTTCTTTCACCCCTCCACTTT.

This clonotype was seen at least ten times. The chain couples TRBV15 to TRBJ1-2, with D uncertain. This CDR3 has 19 amino acids. Per germline, CDR1 LNHNV and CDR2 YYDKDF (reference sequence). With 4 bases removed from V and 1 base from J, the gap between germline ends came to 25 bases. CDR3 protein: CATSKQSPRGLSSNYGYTF. The CDR3 nucleotides are TGTGCCACCAGCAAACAAAGTCCCCGAGGACTAAGTAGTAACTATGGCTACACCTTC.